The 25 T cell receptor beta chains given below trace back to one sample, sequenced in a study of cytomegalovirus exposure and HLA in healthy donors. Profiled with immunoSEQ multiplex PCR; TCRdb holds only in-frame clones, not every one. The sample holds more than 110,000 clones, about 83% seen once. The specimen was PBMCs. The receptors derive from a woman younger than 45 in good health and CMV-seronegative.

This sequence joins TRBV29-1 and TRBJ1-3, with D maybe TRBD1 (6 bases). CDR1 is SQVTM and CDR2 is ANQGSEA in the germline V gene. V lost 2 bases and J 2 bases, leaving 7 bases between the germline ends. The CDR3 is 13 amino acids. The chain's CDR3 is CSVESGAGNTIYF. CDR3 in DNA: TGCAGCGTTGAATCAGGGGCTGGAAACACCATATATTTT. Drawing the rest from reference TRBV29-1 and TRBJ1-3, the complete variable domain is SAVISQKPSRDICQRGTSLTIQCQVDSQVTMMFWYRQQPGQSLTLIATANQGSEATYESGFVIDKFPISRPNLTFSTLTVSNMSPEDSSIYLCSVESGAGNTIYFGEGSWLTVV.

J is TRBJ2-5 and V is TRBV29-1; D call uncertain. The CDR3 loop spans 10 amino acids. The V and J ends lost 7 bases and 2 bases respectively, with 5 bases between them. The germline V gene has CDR1 SQVTM and CDR2 ANQGSEA. CDR3 coding DNA: TGCAGCGGGGCGCAAGAGACCCAGTACTTC. It yields the protein CSGAQETQYF.

CDR3 DNA sequence: TGTGCCAGCAGCTTAGCGGGGGCTCAGAACACCGGGGAGCTGTTTTTT. Its protein is CASSLAGAQNTGELFF. The chain employs TRBV7-2 and TRBJ2-2; D is perhaps TRBD1 (6 bases). Germline V CDR1 and CDR2: SGHTA, FQGNSA. The CDR3 consists of 16 residues. Trimming cost V 0 bases and J 1 base, with 9 bases left between them.

The chain links TRBV19 to TRBJ1-2, with 8 bases fitting TRBD1. Unmatched junction bases numbered 7, after V lost 4 bases and J lost 3 bases. Germline V gene data show CDR1 as LNHDA and CDR2 as SQIVND (reference sequence). The CDR3 runs 15 residues. In DNA form, the CDR3 reads TGTGCCAGTAGTACCCGGGACAGGTCATACTATGGCTACACCTTC. It yields the protein CASSTRDRSYYGYTF.

The genes are TRBV5-4 and TRBJ1-2; the match to TRBD1 covers 10 bases. Per germline, CDR1 SGHNT and CDR2 YYREEE (reference sequence). CDR3 size: 19 residues. Germline trimming cut 3 bases from V and 1 base from J; bases unmatched to any gene: 15. CDR3 nucleotides: TGTGCCAGCAGCTCGCTTATCGACAGGGGGCTTGGGAATAACTATGGCTACACCTTC. This codes for CASSSLIDRGLGNNYGYTF.

The chain links TRBV27 to TRBJ2-3; 9 nucleotides match TRBD1. This CDR3 has 17 amino acids. Germline V gives CDR1 MNHEY, CDR2 SMNVEV (reference sequence). The J segment lost 1 base and the V segment lost 5 bases, leaving 10 bases of the junction unmatched. CDR3 sequence reads: CASSPAGTGFGTDTQYF. The CDR3, as DNA: TGTGCCAGCAGTCCGGCCGGGACAGGGTTTGGCACAGATACGCAGTATTTT.

Comments on this clone: Other DNA sequences in this sample translate to the same CDR3. This sequence joins TRBV4-1 and TRBJ1-5; a possible D gene is TRBD1 (5 bases). Germline V lookup: CDR1 MGHRA, CDR2 YSYEKL. V lost 1 base and J lost 6, with 10 bases in between. CDR3 length: 14 residues. As DNA, the CDR3 is TGCGCCAGCAGCCAAGGTAGGGGTGGTCAGCCCCAGCATTTT. It specifies CASSQGRGGQPQHF.

The chain uses TRBV4-3 and TRBJ1-1; 7 nucleotides match TRBD1. J gave up 8 bases and V 2 bases, and 11 bases lay outside the gene matches. From germline, CDR1 is LGHNA and CDR2 YSLEER. The CDR3 has 15 residues. CDR3 protein: CASSQWTGLFIEAFF. The CDR3 coding sequence is TGCGCCAGCAGCCAATGGACAGGCCTTTTTATCGAAGCTTTCTTT.

The chain is built from TRBV19 and TRBJ1-2, with D unclear. The V end was cut by 4 bases, the J end by 8 bases, with 14 bases between. The CDR3 consists of 13 residues. Germline V gene lookup returns CDR1 LNHDA and CDR2 SQIVND (reference sequence). CDR3 protein: CASSKSQRSGYTF. The CDR3 DNA reads TGTGCCAGTAGTAAATCGCAGAGGTCCGGCTACACCTTC. Full variable domain (remainder filled in from reference TRBV19 and TRBJ1-2): DGGITQSPKYLFRKEGQNVTLSCEQNLNHDAMYWYRQDPGQGLRLIYYSQIVNDFQKGDIAEGYSVSREKKESFPLTVTSAQKNPTAFYLCASSKSQRSGYTFGSGTRLTVV.

This chain connects TRBV7-8 to TRBJ2-4; D unclear. In germline, CDR1 is SGHVS, CDR2 FQNEAQ. The CDR3 totals 16 residues. V dropped 5 bases and J dropped 0 bases, with 14 bases sitting between them. CDR3 sequence: CASSALPQLAKNIQYF. In DNA, the CDR3 is TGTGCCAGCAGCGCTCTCCCACAATTAGCCAAAAACATTCAGTACTTC.

The genes are TRBV5-1 and TRBJ2-2; 7 bases agree with TRBD1. The V gene's germline CDR1 is SGHRS and CDR2 YFSETQ. The CDR3 consists of 13 residues. V shed 4 bases, J shed 10 bases, and the junction held 7 bases outside the gene matches. The CDR3 is CASSEGQTVELFF. In DNA, the CDR3 is TGCGCCAGCAGCGAGGGACAGACTGTGGAGCTGTTTTTT.

This chain connects TRBV15 to TRBJ1-1; D gene unclear. V was pared by 4 bases and J by 6 bases, with 12 bases between. CDR1 and CDR2 (germline): LNHNV, YYDKDF (reference sequence). CDR3 size: 13 residues. CDR3 DNA sequence: TGTGCCACCAGCACACGGAGGTCCGCTGAAGCTTTCTTT. It specifies CATSTRRSAEAFF.

The J gene is TRBJ1-2, the V gene TRBV18, with 7 nucleotides matching TRBD1. The V segment lost 4 bases and the J segment 2 bases; nucleotides outside the gene matches: 4. The CDR3 length is 14 residues. Germline values: CDR1 KGHSH, CDR2 LQKENI. Written as DNA, the CDR3 is TGTGCCAGCTCACGGGACAGTAAGAACTATGGCTACACCTTC. This gives the protein CASSRDSKNYGYTF.

This chain joins TRBV2 and TRBJ1-1; D is unresolved. Trimming stripped 0 bases from V and 7 bases from J, with 9 bases between. Germline assignment: CDR1 SNHLY and CDR2 FYNNEI. This CDR3 has 13 amino acids. The chain's CDR3 is CASSEAVRIEAFF. Written as DNA, the CDR3 is TGTGCCAGCAGTGAAGCGGTGAGGATTGAAGCTTTCTTT.

This chain uses TRBV11-3 with TRBJ2-5, with D possibly matching TRBD2 (5 bases). Trimming took off 0 bases at V and 7 bases at J, with 15 bases between the two ends. The CDR3 loop spans 15 amino acids. Germline lookup yields CDR1 SGHNT and CDR2 YENEEA. The CDR3 DNA reads as TGTGCCAGCAGCTTAGATGGGGAGCCCGGGCGGACCCAGTACTTC. It codes for CASSLDGEPGRTQYF.

This chain joins TRBV6-4 and TRBJ1-2; D ambiguous. Trimming shortened V by 0 bases and J by 6 bases, and 8 bases separated the two germline ends. Germline assignment: CDR1 MRHNA and CDR2 SNTAGT. The CDR3 contains 13 residues. The CDR3: CASSDSRGDGYTF. In DNA form, the CDR3 reads TGTGCCAGCAGTGACTCGCGGGGAGATGGCTACACCTTC.

This clone was observed a single time. V is TRBV9 and J is TRBJ1-2; TRBD1 agrees at 8 bases. The length of the CDR3 is 12 residues. Germline CDR1 reads SGDLS; CDR2 reads YYNGEE. Unmatched junction bases numbered 0, after V lost 0 bases and J lost 8 bases. This CDR3 reads CASSVGDRGYTF. Here the CDR3 DNA reads TGTGCCAGCAGCGTAGGGGACAGGGGCTACACCTTC.

The V call is TRBV29-1, the J call TRBJ2-7, with TRBD1 matching over 8 bases. Germline-derived CDR1 and CDR2 are SQVTM and ANQGSEA. This CDR3 is 12 amino acids long. The V gene end was trimmed by 4 bases and the J gene end by 6 bases; junction bases not matched to a gene: 5. The chain's CDR3 is CSVGYRGAEQYF. CDR3 sequence (DNA): TGCAGCGTTGGTTACAGGGGGGCCGAGCAGTACTTC.

The J gene is TRBJ2-2, the V gene TRBV2, with 7 nucleotides matching TRBD2. This CDR3 region has 15 residues. Trimming took 6 bases from V and 1 from J; bases not matched to a gene: 5. Germline CDR1 and CDR2: SNHLY and FYNNEI. The CDR3 sequence: CASRPSGVNTGELFF. The CDR3 region has the DNA TGTGCCAGCAGACCAAGCGGGGTGAACACCGGGGAGCTGTTTTTT.

This clone appeared a single time. The genes are TRBV5-1 and TRBJ1-1; 9 bases align to TRBD1. This CDR3 is built from 16 residues. The V and J ends lost 5 bases and 1 base, in that order; junction bases with no gene match: 9. Germline CDR1 SGHRS, CDR2 YFSETQ. CDR3 in DNA: TGCGCCAGCAGTTCCGACAGGGGGTGGGCGAACACTGAAGCTTTCTTT. Amino acid sequence: CASSSDRGWANTEAFF.

The J gene is TRBJ1-4, the V gene TRBV4-2, with 7 nucleotides matching TRBD1. V lost 0 bases and J lost 7; bases outside the gene matches: 5. The CDR3 length is 15 residues. The germline V gene has CDR1 LGHNA and CDR2 YNFKEQ. The CDR3 region is CASSQEGTVGEKLFF. The CDR3 DNA reads TGTGCCAGCAGCCAAGAAGGGACAGTGGGTGAAAAACTGTTTTTT.

This clone was counted a few times. The chain combines TRBV2 with TRBJ1-1; TRBD1 agrees at 7 bases. Germline V gene data show CDR1 as SNHLY and CDR2 as FYNNEI. There are 14 residues in the CDR3. Unmatched junction bases numbered 5, after V lost 7 bases and J lost 0 bases. CDR3 in amino acids: CASITTGVNTEAFF. The CDR3 DNA reads as TGTGCCAGCATTACAACAGGGGTGAACACTGAAGCTTTCTTT.

This clone was detected once. J is TRBJ2-1 and V is TRBV5-1; D possibly corresponds to TRBD2 (6 bases). V lost 0 bases and J 2 bases, leaving 12 bases between the germline ends. Germline lookup yields CDR1 SGHRS and CDR2 YFSETQ. The CDR3 contains 16 residues. For the CDR3, the DNA is TGCGCCAGCAGCTTGGCCCCGCCGGGAGCCTACAATGAGCAGTTCTTC. Protein sequence: CASSLAPPGAYNEQFF.

CDR3 nucleotide sequence: TGTGCCAGCTCACCACTAAGGGGTAGCAATCAGCCCCAGCATTTT. Encoded protein: CASSPLRGSNQPQHF. The V and J genes are TRBV18 and TRBJ1-5, with D possibly matching TRBD1 (5 bases). The CDR3 is 15 residues long. V was trimmed by 1 base and J by 0 bases, leaving 7 bases between them. Germline V gene sequence: CDR1 KGHSH, CDR2 LQKENI.

The chain has TRBV29-1 and TRBJ2-4; tentatively, D is TRBD1 (5 bases). Germline CDR1 SQVTM, CDR2 ANQGSEA. V was cut by 2 bases and J by 1 base, with 9 bases left in between. This CDR3 has 14 residues. DNA for the CDR3: TGCAGCGTTGAATCATCAGGGGCCAAAAACATTCAGTACTTC. Protein product: CSVESSGAKNIQYF.